A single sample gave rise to the 26 T cell receptor beta chains below, sequenced in a study of neurological immune-mediated disorders. TCRdb ran MiXCR on the 5' RACE reads and lists one entry per CDR3 protein. The sample records 84,000 or so distinct CDR3 sequences, about 4.3% being singletons. Time point given: longitudinal time-point 3. Sequences were obtained from PBMCs. The receptors stem from a woman in her sixties with multiple sclerosis.

This clonotype showed up many times. This CDR3 is CASSFGLAGQETQYF. DNA of the CDR3: TGTGCCAGCAGCTTCGGACTAGCGGGGCAAGAGACCCAGTACTTC. The chain links TRBV11-2 to TRBJ2-5, with 12 bases fitting TRBD2. V shed 3 bases and J 2 bases; nucleotides not matched to a gene: 1. Germline V gene sequence: CDR1 SGHAT, CDR2 FQNNGV. The CDR3 runs 15 residues. The variable domain in full, completed from reference TRBV11-2 and TRBJ2-5, reads EAGVAQSPRYKIIEKRQSVAFWCNPISGHATLYWYQQILGQGPKLLIQFQNNGVVDDSQLPKDRFSAERLKGVDSTLKIQPAKLEDSAVYLCASSFGLAGQETQYFGPGTRLLVL.

This clonotype appeared many times. The chain uses TRBV5-1 and TRBJ2-5; a possible D gene is TRBD1 (6 bases). CDR1 is SGHRS and CDR2 is YFSETQ in the germline V gene. Between the trimmed V and J ends, which lost 6 bases and 3 bases, there was a span of 15 bases. This CDR3 has 14 amino acids. The CDR3 protein is CASTGYREKETQYF. The CDR3 nucleotides are TGCGCCAGCACCGGCTACAGGGAAAAAGAGACCCAGTACTTC. Full variable domain (missing parts from reference TRBV5-1 and TRBJ2-5): KAGVTQTPRYLIKTRGQQVTLSCSPISGHRSVSWYQQTPGQGLQFLFEYFSETQRNKGNFPGRFSGRQFSNSRSEMNVSTLELGDSALYLCASTGYREKETQYFGPGTRLLVL.

This clonotype was recorded many times. The V and J genes are TRBV6-5 and TRBJ1-3; D not resolved. The germline V gene has CDR1 MNHEY and CDR2 SVGAGI. CDR3 length: 16 amino acids. Trimming removed 0 bases at V and 1 base at J, with 10 bases between. The CDR3 loop reads CASSYSQRWSGNTIYF. CDR3 DNA: TGTGCCAGCAGTTACTCTCAGCGATGGTCTGGAAACACCATATATTTT.

This clonotype has a count of ten or more. The V and J genes are TRBV6-4 and TRBJ2-1, with TRBD2 matching 11 bases. This CDR3 spans 15 amino acids. The trim removed 4 bases at V and 4 bases at J, leaving 3 bases unmatched. Germline V CDR1 and CDR2: MRHNA, SNTAGT. CDR3 bases: TGTGCCAGCAGTGTGACTAGCGGGGATTACAATGAGCAGTTCTTC. This sequence encodes CASSVTSGDYNEQFF.

At least ten counts were recorded for this clonotype. The V and J genes are TRBV20-1 and TRBJ1-2, with D unresolved. The CDR3 totals 15 residues. Trimming stripped 2 bases from V and 6 bases from J, with 19 bases between. Germline V gene data show CDR1 as DFQATT and CDR2 as SNEGSKA (reference sequence). CDR3 DNA: TGCAGTGCTAGACCCCCGGGCCTCGTAAGGGATGGCTACACCTTC. This gives the protein CSARPPGLVRDGYTF.

The J gene is TRBJ2-7, the V gene TRBV12-5, with D perhaps matching TRBD2 (6 bases). Trimming stripped 5 bases from V and 9 bases from J, with 14 bases between. This CDR3 spans 12 amino acids. Per germline, CDR1 LGHNT and CDR2 FRNRAP. The CDR3 DNA sequence: TGTGCTAGTGGTGGGTTCCTTAGCGGGCAGTACTTC. Its protein is CASGGFLSGQYF. The variable domain in full, completed from reference TRBV12-5 and TRBJ2-7, reads DARVTQTPRHKVTEMGQEVTMRCQPILGHNTVFWYRQTMMQGLELLAYFRNRAPLDDSGMPKDRFSAEMPDATLATLKIQPSEPRDSAVYFCASGGFLSGQYFGPGTRLTVT.

This clonotype was observed many times. The chain joins TRBV7-9 to TRBJ1-1; possibly TRBD1 for D (6 bases). V was trimmed by 4 bases and J by 4 bases, leaving 7 bases between them. The CDR3 is 12 amino acids. Germline CDR1 is SEHNR and CDR2 is FQNEAQ (reference sequence). CDR3 coding DNA: TGTGCCAGCAGCTCACAGGGCACTGAAGCTTTCTTT. This sequence encodes CASSSQGTEAFF.

This clonotype was seen at least ten times. V is TRBV4-1 and J is TRBJ2-2; 10 nucleotides agree with TRBD1. The CDR3 covers 15 residues. The ends lost 5 bases at V and 7 bases at J; junction bases unmatched: 7. Germline assignment: CDR1 MGHRA and CDR2 YSYEKL. The CDR3 here is CASSVDRGRGGELFF. DNA for the CDR3: TGCGCCAGCAGCGTAGACAGGGGGCGCGGCGGGGAGCTGTTTTTT.

This clonotype has at least ten counts. V gene TRBV7-9 combines with J gene TRBJ1-1; no definite D call. The V gene's germline CDR1 is SEHNR and CDR2 FQNEAQ (reference sequence). This CDR3 has 14 amino acids. Trimming left V 1 base short and J 4 bases short, with 10 bases between. The CDR3, as DNA: TGTGCCAGCAGCTTAGGGGTGGCGGGCACTGAAGCTTTCTTT. Translated: CASSLGVAGTEAFF.

This clonotype has ten or more counts. J is TRBJ2-7 and V is TRBV5-1; D not resolved. V was shortened by 0 bases and J by 5 bases, with 15 bases between the two germline ends. The germline V gene encodes CDR1 SGHRS and CDR2 YFSETQ. There are 15 residues in the CDR3. The CDR3 coding sequence is TGCGCCAGCAGCTTGGGGATAGGAGTGACCAACGAGCAGTACTTC. Its translation is CASSLGIGVTNEQYF. Together with reference TRBV5-1 and TRBJ2-7, the CDR3 gives the full variable domain: KAGVTQTPRYLIKTRGQQVTLSCSPISGHRSVSWYQQTPGQGLQFLFEYFSETQRNKGNFPGRFSGRQFSNSRSEMNVSTLELGDSALYLCASSLGIGVTNEQYFGPGTRLTVT.

This clonotype was recorded at least ten times. The genes are TRBV4-1 and TRBJ1-6, with unresolved D. CDR1 is MGHRA, CDR2 YSYEKL, per germline. Trimming cost V 4 bases and J 10 bases, with 8 bases left between them. The CDR3 length is 12 residues. CDR3 protein: CASSLVRSPLHF. The CDR3 nucleotides read TGCGCCAGCAGCCTCGTTCGGTCACCCCTCCACTTT.

This clonotype was detected many times. The chain couples TRBV6-5 to TRBJ1-5; 9 bases match TRBD1. This CDR3 spans 17 amino acids. V gave up 2 bases and J gave up 5 bases; unmatched junction bases: 10. Germline assignment: CDR1 MNHEY and CDR2 SVGAGI. CDR3 in DNA: TGTGCCAGCAGTTACCGCCGGGGGACAGGGAAAGATCAGCCCCAGCATTTT. Protein sequence: CASSYRRGTGKDQPQHF.

This clonotype was observed at least ten times. This chain connects TRBV7-8 to TRBJ2-3, with D possibly matching TRBD2 (6 bases). The V end was cut by 3 bases, the J end by 4 bases, with 14 bases between. CDR1 and CDR2 from the germline V gene are SGHVS and FQNEAQ. This CDR3 comprises 15 residues. CDR3 region: CASSFFGREADTQYF. The CDR3 DNA follows: TGTGCCAGCAGCTTCTTCGGCAGGGAGGCAGATACGCAGTATTTT.

This clonotype was recorded at least ten times. CDR3 nucleotides: TGTGCCAGCTTCGACACCGGGGAGCTGTTTTTT. Protein sequence: CASFDTGELFF. The gene calls are TRBV12-3 or TRBV12-4 and TRBJ2-2; D not certain. Trimming removed 8 bases at V and 3 bases at J, with 4 bases between. The CDR3 is made up of 11 amino acids.

This clonotype was seen at least ten times. In DNA, the CDR3 is TGTGCCAGCTCGCCTCAGGAGGGGGCCCACTACGAGCAGTACTTC. It is translated as CASSPQEGAHYEQYF. The J gene is TRBJ2-7, the V gene TRBV18, with D possibly TRBD1 on 7 matching bases. V lost 6 bases to trimming and J lost 3 bases, with 18 bases between them. This CDR3 has 15 amino acids. The germline V gene encodes CDR1 KGHSH and CDR2 LQKENI.

Many counts were recorded for this clonotype. At one end the junction does not follow the germline gene, possibly because of a read error. This chain uses TRBV7-2 with TRBJ2-5; 11 bases agree with TRBD2. The CDR3 has 14 residues. Germline V gene lookup returns CDR1 SGHTA and CDR2 FQGNSA. CDR3 in DNA: TGTGCCAGCAGCGTAGCGGGGGGGCTTGAGACCCAGTACTTC. Translating it yields CASSVAGGLETQYF. The variable domain in full, with the rest retrieved from reference TRBV7-2 and TRBJ2-5, is GAGVSQSPSNKVTEKGKDVELRCDPISGHTALYWYRQSLGQGLEFLIYFQGNSAPDKSGLPSDRFSAERTGGSVSTLTIQRTQQEDSAVYLCASSVAGGLETQYFGPGTRLLVL.

The table lists this clonotype with many counts. This chain links TRBV11-2 with TRBJ2-5, with 14 nucleotides matching TRBD2. V dropped 5 bases and J dropped 5; count of bases not matched to a gene: 7. The germline gives CDR1 SGHAT, CDR2 FQNNGV. The CDR3 is made up of 16 amino acids. CDR3 DNA sequence: TGTGCCAGCAGCCGGGGAGGGACTAGCGGGGGTGAGACCCAGTACTTC. The encoded protein is CASSRGGTSGGETQYF.

This clonotype was counted many times. The gene calls are TRBV9 and TRBJ2-1, with 9 positions matching TRBD2. There are 16 residues in the CDR3. V dropped 0 bases and J dropped 7; count of bases not matched to a gene: 8. Looked up from germline, CDR1 is SGDLS and CDR2 is YYNGEE. CDR3 sequence: CASSVEGSGGLNEQFF. The CDR3 region has the DNA TGTGCCAGCAGCGTAGAAGGTAGCGGGGGTCTGAATGAGCAGTTCTTC.

This clonotype was observed a handful of times. The chain recombines TRBV18 with TRBJ2-1; 9 bases fit TRBD1. Germline CDR1 and CDR2: KGHSH and LQKENI. The CDR3 sequence is 17 residues long. V shed 6 bases and J 2 bases; nucleotides not matched to a gene: 11. CDR3 residues: CASSPSTRDRAYNEQFF. DNA of the CDR3: TGTGCCAGCTCCCCCTCCACCCGGGACAGGGCCTACAATGAGCAGTTCTTC. Drawing the rest from reference TRBV18 and TRBJ2-1, the complete variable domain is NAGVMQNPRHLVRRRGQEARLRCSPMKGHSHVYWYRQLPEEGLKFMVYLQKENIIDESGMPKERFSAEFPKEGPSILRIQQVVRGDSAAYFCASSPSTRDRAYNEQFFGPGTRLTVL.

This clonotype was recorded at least ten times. This chain connects TRBV20-1 to TRBJ1-5, with a tentative D call TRBD1 (5 bases). The V gene lost 4 bases and the J gene lost 3 bases, with 19 bases spanning the gap. The CDR3 spans 16 residues. Germline CDR1 DFQATT, CDR2 SNEGSKA (reference sequence). In DNA form, the CDR3 reads TGCAGTGCTACACTACAGGTGGGGGGTTACAATCAGCCCCAGCATTTT. It codes for CSATLQVGGYNQPQHF.

This clonotype was observed at least ten times. CDR3 loop: CSVGERAEAFF. CDR3 nucleotide sequence: TGCAGCGTCGGGGAGCGGGCTGAAGCTTTCTTT. The V gene is TRBV29-1, the J gene TRBJ1-1; D not certain. The CDR3 has 11 residues. Germline CDR1 SQVTM, CDR2 ANQGSEA. Trimming cost V 6 bases and J 6 bases, with 11 bases left between them. Variable domain in full (rest from reference TRBV29-1 and TRBJ1-1): SAVISQKPSRDICQRGTSLTIQCQVDSQVTMMFWYRQQPGQSLTLIATANQGSEATYESGFVIDKFPISRPNLTFSTLTVSNMSPEDSSIYLCSVGERAEAFFGQGTRLTVV.

This clonotype occurred many times. This chain joins TRBV5-1 and TRBJ2-1; 8 nucleotides agree with TRBD2. The CDR3 consists of 16 residues. Germline V lookup: CDR1 SGHRS, CDR2 YFSETQ. Unmatched junction bases numbered 9, after V lost 0 bases and J lost 7 bases. The CDR3: CASSLVSGGSQNEQFF. CDR3 coding DNA: TGCGCCAGCAGCTTGGTAAGCGGGGGCTCCCAAAATGAGCAGTTCTTC.

In its sample, this clonotype was seen many times. The chain has TRBV5-1 and TRBJ2-2; D is ambiguous. This CDR3 contains 12 residues. Germline lookup yields CDR1 SGHRS and CDR2 YFSETQ. Trimming shortened V by 0 bases and J by 5 bases, and 2 bases separated the two germline ends. The CDR3 DNA follows: TGCGCCAGCAGCTTGGATACCGGGGAGCTGTTTTTT. It specifies CASSLDTGELFF.

This clonotype occurred many times. J is TRBJ1-4 and V is TRBV20-1; D not certain. This CDR3 contains 12 residues. The germline V gene encodes CDR1 DFQATT and CDR2 SNEGSKA (reference sequence). V lost 6 bases to trimming and J lost 7 bases, with 12 bases between them. The CDR3 region has the DNA TGCAGTGCCGTCGGGTTGGGTGAAAAACTGTTTTTT. This translates into CSAVGLGEKLFF.

The V call is TRBV27, the J call TRBJ2-1, with 7 nucleotides matching TRBD1. The CDR3 is 16 residues long. The germline CDR1 and CDR2 sequences are MNHEY and SMNVEV (reference sequence). Trimming took 3 bases from V and 9 from J; bases not matched to a gene: 14. In nucleotides, the CDR3 is TGTGCCAGCAGTTTTTTAGGGGGCGCGTCTCTGGTTGAGCAGTTCTTC. Translated: CASSFLGGASLVEQFF.

This clonotype appeared many times. The V gene is TRBV5-1, the J gene TRBJ2-2, with D tentatively TRBD2 (6 bases). The germline gives CDR1 SGHRS, CDR2 YFSETQ. V was trimmed by 4 bases and J by 3 bases, leaving 10 bases between them. This CDR3 region has 14 residues. The CDR3 reads CASSGRTDTGELFF. CDR3 DNA sequence: TGCGCCAGCAGCGGGAGGACGGACACCGGGGAGCTGTTTTTT. The complete variable domain, with remaining parts taken from reference TRBV5-1 and TRBJ2-2, reads KAGVTQTPRYLIKTRGQQVTLSCSPISGHRSVSWYQQTPGQGLQFLFEYFSETQRNKGNFPGRFSGRQFSNSRSEMNVSTLELGDSALYLCASSGRTDTGELFFGEGSRLTVL.